This is a list of T cell receptor beta chains from one sample in a study of blood T cell repertoires in COVID-19. TCRdb's copy holds only in-frame clones and misses some; the assay was immunoSEQ multiplex PCR. The table includes about 160,000 clones, around 80% detected once. The sample consisted of PBMCs or T cells enriched from blood (not recorded which). The source of these receptors is a man in his forties who had recovered from COVID-19. Both conserved end residues are part of each CDR3. Fields, in order: CDR3 length, V gene, J gene, clone size, D gene, CDR3 DNA, CDR3 protein. D genes are given only for firm matches. Size is stated for part of the rows, as once, few or many counts, or as a class when the clone is expanded.

13	TRBV11-2	TRBJ1-1	-	-	TGTGCCAGCAGCTTAGGGGGGCTTGCTGAAGCTTTCTTT	CASSLGGLAEAFF
18	TRBV19	TRBJ2-6	-	-	TGTGCCAGTAGCCCCCAGGGTGGGATCATCTCTGGGGCCAACGTCCTGACTTTC	CASSPQGGIISGANVLTF
18	TRBV3-1/TRBV3-2	TRBJ2-1	-	TRBD2	TGTGCCAGCAGCCGCCGACTAGCGGGGGGCAGCTCCTACAATGAGCAGTTCTTC	CASSRRLAGGSSYNEQFF
16	TRBV15	TRBJ2-3	-	-	TGTGCCACCAGCAGAGTTGGAGGGATCGACACAGATACGCAGTATTTT	CATSRVGGIDTDTQYF
12	TRBV3-1/TRBV3-2	TRBJ1-5	-	-	TGTGCCAGCAGCCCTAGGGGGCAGCCCCAGCATTTT	CASSPRGQPQHF
15	TRBV5-4	TRBJ2-7	-	TRBD2	TGTGCCAGCAGCTCGATATACGGGGGGGCCTACGAGCAGTACTTC	CASSSIYGGAYEQYF
12	TRBV9	TRBJ2-1	-	-	TGTGCCAGCAGCCCAGACGGGGGGCCGGGGTTCTTC	CASSPDGGPGFF
17	TRBV9	TRBJ2-2	-	TRBD1	TGTGCCAGCAGCCCTCTCGGACAGGCAAGCAACACCGGGGAGCTGTTTTTT	CASSPLGQASNTGELFF
16	TRBV5-1	TRBJ1-2	-	-	TGCGCCAGCACCCTAGAGGCTGGGGCAAGACTCTATGGCTACACCTTC	CASTLEAGARLYGYTF
14	TRBV27	TRBJ2-2	-	-	TGTGCCAGCACGCTAACGGGGAAACCCGGGGAGCTGTTTTTT	CASTLTGKPGELFF
17	TRBV9	TRBJ2-2	-	TRBD1	TGTGCCAGCAGCCCAAGCTTTACAGGGGGGAGGCATGGGGAGCTGTTTTTT	CASSPSFTGGRHGELFF
19	TRBV5-1	TRBJ2-7	once	-	TGCGCCAGCAGCTCTACCGGGGGAGGAGCCGACTATCGCCTACACGAGCAGTACTTC	CASSSTGGGADYRLHEQYF
16	TRBV9	TRBJ1-6	-	-	TGTGCCAGCAGCCCCATGCCGGAGGGTACAAATTCACCCCTCCACTTT	CASSPMPEGTNSPLHF
15	TRBV9	TRBJ1-2	-	-	TGTGCCAGCAGCGTTCTACCGGGGGGCAACTATGGCTACACCTTC	CASSVLPGGNYGYTF